These T cell receptor beta chains were read from a single sample in a study of control samples from healthy donors and cancer patients. Some clones are missing from TCRdb's copy, which holds only in-frame ones; the method was immunoSEQ multiplex PCR. The sample has fewer than 200,000 clones; around 93% are singletons. Sequenced: blood. Receptors were obtained from a woman aged 60 to 75 in good health. The CDR3 runs from the conserved cysteine through the conserved F or W. D genes are given only for firm matches. Clone size appears in some rows only: once, few, many, or a class for an expanded clone.

D gene: .
J gene: TRBJ1-2
clone size: .
V gene: TRBV29-1
CDR3 DNA: TGCAGCTCCGGAACACAGGGCTATGGCTACACCTTC
CDR3 protein: CSSGTQGYGYTF

D gene: .
J gene: TRBJ1-1
clone size: .
V gene: TRBV6-5
CDR3 DNA: TGTGCCAGCAACTCCTTCAAGGACACTGAAGCTTTCTTT
CDR3 protein: CASNSFKDTEAFF

D gene: .
J gene: TRBJ1-1
clone size: once
V gene: TRBV6-2/TRBV6-3
CDR3 DNA: TGTGCCAGCAGTGGCTGGGGGGGCGGCGTCACTGAAGCTTTCTTT
CDR3 protein: CASSGWGGGVTEAFF

D gene: .
J gene: TRBJ2-3
clone size: .
V gene: TRBV7-2
CDR3 DNA: TGTGCCAGCAGCTTACTGGGGGTCACAGATACGCAGTATTTT
CDR3 protein: CASSLLGVTDTQYF

D gene: .
J gene: TRBJ1-5
clone size: .
V gene: TRBV3-1/TRBV3-2
CDR3 DNA: TGTGCCAGCAGCCAAGCCAAGCTAGGGCCCCAGCATTTT
CDR3 protein: CASSQAKLGPQHF

D gene: TRBD1
J gene: TRBJ1-4
clone size: .
V gene: TRBV7-2
CDR3 DNA: TGTGCCAGCACCCCCGACAGGGGAAATGAAAAACTGTTTTTT
CDR3 protein: CASTPDRGNEKLFF

D gene: .
J gene: TRBJ1-2
clone size: once
V gene: TRBV6-2/TRBV6-3
CDR3 DNA: TGTGCCAGCAGTCGGGCCGATGGGTTTCTCTATGGCTACACCTTC
CDR3 protein: CASSRADGFLYGYTF

D gene: TRBD1
J gene: TRBJ1-2
clone size: .
V gene: TRBV6-2/TRBV6-3
CDR3 DNA: TGTGCCAGCAGTTACGACAGGGTGGGGCCGGGAACGTATGGCTACACCTTC
CDR3 protein: CASSYDRVGPGTYGYTF

D gene: .
J gene: TRBJ1-2
clone size: .
V gene: TRBV7-2
CDR3 DNA: TGTGCCAGCAGCTTCGAAGGGGCGCGTGGCTACACCTTC
CDR3 protein: CASSFEGARGYTF

D gene: TRBD1
J gene: TRBJ1-1
clone size: few
V gene: TRBV7-7
CDR3 DNA: TGTGCCAGCAGCTCCCGGGACAGGGGGCAGGTAGCTTTCTTT
CDR3 protein: CASSSRDRGQVAFF

D gene: TRBD2
J gene: TRBJ2-5
clone size: .
V gene: TRBV9
CDR3 DNA: TGTGCCAGCAGCGGAGGGACTACTACCCAAGAGACCCAGTACTTC
CDR3 protein: CASSGGTTTQETQYF

D gene: .
J gene: TRBJ1-2
clone size: .
V gene: TRBV3-1/TRBV3-2
CDR3 DNA: TGTGCCAGCAGCCCCGGACACTCAAGGGGCTACACCTTC
CDR3 protein: CASSPGHSRGYTF

D gene: .
J gene: TRBJ2-5
clone size: .
V gene: TRBV5-4
CDR3 DNA: TGTGCCAGCAGCCGCGACGGCAGGGAAGAGACCCAGTACTTC
CDR3 protein: CASSRDGREETQYF

D gene: .
J gene: TRBJ1-2
clone size: once
V gene: TRBV30
CDR3 DNA: TGTGCCTGGAAGACAGGTCGCAACTATGGCTACACCTTC
CDR3 protein: CAWKTGRNYGYTF

D gene: .
J gene: TRBJ2-2
clone size: .
V gene: TRBV19
CDR3 DNA: TGTGCCAGTAGTAAGGGCAGGGCGAACACCGGGGAGCTGTTTTTT
CDR3 protein: CASSKGRANTGELFF

D gene: .
J gene: TRBJ1-3
clone size: .
V gene: TRBV28
CDR3 DNA: TGTGCCAGCAGCCCAATAGGTGGAAACACCATATATTTT
CDR3 protein: CASSPIGGNTIYF

D gene: .
J gene: TRBJ2-7
clone size: .
V gene: TRBV7-8
CDR3 DNA: TGTGCCAGCAGCTTAGGGCGGGACCTGAACTACGAGCAGTACTTC
CDR3 protein: CASSLGRDLNYEQYF

D gene: TRBD1
J gene: TRBJ1-3
clone size: .
V gene: TRBV6-2/TRBV6-3
CDR3 DNA: TGTGCCAGCAGCCTCAGGGGGCCCGGAAACACCATATATTTT
CDR3 protein: CASSLRGPGNTIYF

D gene: TRBD2
J gene: TRBJ2-3
clone size: .
V gene: TRBV7-9
CDR3 DNA: TGTGCCAGCAGCCTTCGCGGGGGGGCCGGCACAGATACGCAGTATTTT
CDR3 protein: CASSLRGGAGTDTQYF

D gene: .
J gene: TRBJ1-1
clone size: .
V gene: TRBV7-9
CDR3 DNA: TGTGCCAGCAGCTTGGTCAACACTGAAGCTTTCTTT
CDR3 protein: CASSLVNTEAFF

D gene: .
J gene: TRBJ1-5
clone size: .
V gene: TRBV12-5
CDR3 DNA: TGTGCTAGTGGTTTGTGGGGTGGGGGGCAGCCCCAGCATTTT
CDR3 protein: CASGLWGGGQPQHF

D gene: .
J gene: TRBJ2-3
clone size: .
V gene: TRBV7-9
CDR3 DNA: TGTGCCAGCAGCATACTGCGAAGCACAGATACGCAGTATTTT
CDR3 protein: CASSILRSTDTQYF

D gene: .
J gene: TRBJ1-1
clone size: .
V gene: TRBV13
CDR3 DNA: TGTGCCAGCAGCTTATTGATCTCGGGCGAGGGAGCTTTCTTT
CDR3 protein: CASSLLISGEGAFF

D gene: .
J gene: TRBJ1-5
clone size: .
V gene: TRBV10-3
CDR3 DNA: TGTGCCATCAGTGAGTCGTTGGTGGGGCAGCCCCAGCATTTT
CDR3 protein: CAISESLVGQPQHF

D gene: .
J gene: TRBJ1-5
clone size: once
V gene: TRBV5-8
CDR3 DNA: TGTGCCAGCAGCTTGGTCCCACAGCCCCAGCATTTT
CDR3 protein: CASSLVPQPQHF

D gene: .
J gene: TRBJ1-3
clone size: .
V gene: TRBV7-2
CDR3 DNA: TGTGCCAGCAGCTTTCACGGGGGGACGGTTTTCTCTGGAAACACCATATATTTT
CDR3 protein: CASSFHGGTVFSGNTIYF

D gene: .
J gene: TRBJ2-7
clone size: .
V gene: TRBV20-1
CDR3 DNA: TGCAGTGCTAGTAACAGGGACTACGAGCAGTACTTC
CDR3 protein: CSASNRDYEQYF

D gene: .
J gene: TRBJ1-5
clone size: .
V gene: TRBV6-1
CDR3 DNA: TGTGCCAGCAGTGAGTTTCAGGGAAATCAGCCCCAGCATTTT
CDR3 protein: CASSEFQGNQPQHF

D gene: .
J gene: TRBJ1-6
clone size: once
V gene: TRBV6-5
CDR3 DNA: TGTGCCAGCAGTTACCCCCGGGGGAATTCACCCCTCCACTTT
CDR3 protein: CASSYPRGNSPLHF

D gene: .
J gene: TRBJ2-3
clone size: .
V gene: TRBV7-3
CDR3 DNA: TGTGCCAGCAGCTTAATGGGCCGGGGCACAGATACGCAGTATTTT
CDR3 protein: CASSLMGRGTDTQYF

D gene: .
J gene: TRBJ1-2
clone size: .
V gene: TRBV24-1
CDR3 DNA: TGTGCCACCAGTGATCGGACAACTAACTATGGCTACACCTTC
CDR3 protein: CATSDRTTNYGYTF

D gene: .
J gene: TRBJ2-7
clone size: .
V gene: TRBV2
CDR3 DNA: TGTGCCAGCAGTGATTGGCAACAGGAGCCAGGGATCCGAACCTACGAGCAGTACTTC
CDR3 protein: CASSDWQQEPGIRTYEQYF

D gene: TRBD1
J gene: TRBJ1-5
clone size: few
V gene: TRBV6-4
CDR3 DNA: TGTGCCAGCAGTGACTCGGATAAGGGGGCGGGGCAGCCCCAGCATTTT
CDR3 protein: CASSDSDKGAGQPQHF

D gene: TRBD1
J gene: TRBJ2-3
clone size: .
V gene: TRBV10-1
CDR3 DNA: TGCGCCAGCAGTGCAAGGGACAGGGGAAGTATGGATACGCAGTATTTT
CDR3 protein: CASSARDRGSMDTQYF

D gene: .
J gene: TRBJ2-2
clone size: .
V gene: TRBV6-2/TRBV6-3
CDR3 DNA: TGTGCCAGCAGTTATAGGGCAGGGGGGCTCACCGGGGAGCTGTTTTTT
CDR3 protein: CASSYRAGGLTGELFF

D gene: .
J gene: TRBJ1-4
clone size: .
V gene: TRBV7-2
CDR3 DNA: TGTGCCAGCAGCTTAGTAGGCGGACAGAATGAAAAACTGTTTTTT
CDR3 protein: CASSLVGGQNEKLFF

D gene: .
J gene: TRBJ1-3
clone size: .
V gene: TRBV4-1
CDR3 DNA: TGCGCCAGCAGCCAGACAGGCTCTGGAAACACCATATATTTT
CDR3 protein: CASSQTGSGNTIYF

D gene: .
J gene: TRBJ2-7
clone size: .
V gene: TRBV24-1
CDR3 DNA: TGTGCCACCAGTGATGGGTGGGATCGCGAGCAGTACTTC
CDR3 protein: CATSDGWDREQYF

D gene: .
J gene: TRBJ1-2
clone size: .
V gene: TRBV12-3/TRBV12-4
CDR3 DNA: TGTGCCAGCAGTTTCGCAGGAAAGTATGGCTACACCTTC
CDR3 protein: CASSFAGKYGYTF

D gene: .
J gene: TRBJ2-5
clone size: .
V gene: TRBV18
CDR3 DNA: TGTGCCAGCTCACCACCGAGTTCTCGGGGTTTAAGGTCTCAGTACTTC
CDR3 protein: CASSPPSSRGLRSQYF

D gene: .
J gene: TRBJ1-2
clone size: .
V gene: TRBV18
CDR3 DNA: TGTGCCAGCCAGAGCAACTATGGCTACACCTTC
CDR3 protein: CASQSNYGYTF

D gene: .
J gene: TRBJ2-1
clone size: .
V gene: TRBV6-2/TRBV6-3
CDR3 DNA: TGTGCCAGCAGTTACACCCGGGACAACTACCACAATGAGCAGTTCTTC
CDR3 protein: CASSYTRDNYHNEQFF

D gene: TRBD1
J gene: TRBJ1-2
clone size: .
V gene: TRBV10-2
CDR3 DNA: TGCGCCAGCAGTGAGACCACAGGGGTGGTGGACTATGGCTACACCTTC
CDR3 protein: CASSETTGVVDYGYTF

D gene: TRBD2
J gene: TRBJ2-1
clone size: .
V gene: TRBV12-5
CDR3 DNA: TGTGCTAGTGGTTTGGCCACTAGCGGTGCTTACAATGAGCAGTTCTTC
CDR3 protein: CASGLATSGAYNEQFF

D gene: TRBD2
J gene: TRBJ2-3
clone size: .
V gene: TRBV9
CDR3 DNA: TGTGCCAGCAGCGGGGCGGGGGGGCCTCTGACAGATACGCAGTATTTT
CDR3 protein: CASSGAGGPLTDTQYF

D gene: TRBD2
J gene: TRBJ2-1
clone size: .
V gene: TRBV7-2
CDR3 DNA: TGTGCCAGCAGCCAAAAACGGGGGGGGAGCAATGAGCAGTTCTTC
CDR3 protein: CASSQKRGGSNEQFF

D gene: TRBD1
J gene: TRBJ2-7
clone size: .
V gene: TRBV11-2
CDR3 DNA: TGTGCCAGCAGCCCCCAGGGACAGTCCGACGAGCAGTACTTC
CDR3 protein: CASSPQGQSDEQYF

D gene: TRBD2
J gene: TRBJ2-2
clone size: .
V gene: TRBV9
CDR3 DNA: TGTGCCAGCAGCGACCGGACTAGCGGGGGGGCCTGGAACACCGGGGAGCTGTTTTTT
CDR3 protein: CASSDRTSGGAWNTGELFF

D gene: .
J gene: TRBJ1-2
clone size: .
V gene: TRBV7-8
CDR3 DNA: TGTGCCAGCAGCTTATCGGGAGATGGCTACACCTTC
CDR3 protein: CASSLSGDGYTF

D gene: TRBD1
J gene: TRBJ1-2
clone size: .
V gene: TRBV6-1
CDR3 DNA: TGTGCCAGCAGTGATGGGACAGGGACTGTCTATGGCTACACCTTC
CDR3 protein: CASSDGTGTVYGYTF

D gene: .
J gene: TRBJ1-5
clone size: .
V gene: TRBV6-2/TRBV6-3
CDR3 DNA: TGTGCCAGCAGTTACTCGGGCAGCCACCGCAATCAGCCCCAGCATTTT
CDR3 protein: CASSYSGSHRNQPQHF

D gene: TRBD2
J gene: TRBJ2-7
clone size: .
V gene: TRBV19
CDR3 DNA: TGTGCCAGTAGTGCGCAGAGCGGGGGGGCGTACGAGCAGTACTTC
CDR3 protein: CASSAQSGGAYEQYF

D gene: .
J gene: TRBJ1-2
clone size: .
V gene: TRBV3-1/TRBV3-2
CDR3 DNA: TGTGCCAGCAGCACCAGGGGAGGTGGCTACACCTTC
CDR3 protein: CASSTRGGGYTF